These 4 T cell receptor beta chains originate from one sample sequenced in a study of shared clonotypes between healthy human individuals. Generated by immunoSEQ multiplex PCR, the TCRdb table keeps only in-frame clones and is missing some. The data contain 2,500,000 or so clones, roughly 92% of them singletons. The sample consisted of naive CD4+ T cells from PBMCs. The subset denotes: CD45RA+ positively selected. These receptors came from a man between 18 and 29 years old in good health. Some clones in this sample may be carry-over from other donors' samples.

This sequence joins TRBV10-3 and TRBJ2-5, with D tentatively TRBD1 (5 bases). Germline V gives CDR1 ENHRY, CDR2 SYGVKD. V was pared by 7 bases and J by 2 bases, with 14 bases between. CDR3 length: 14 residues. CDR3 protein: CAINNKRQQETQYF. In nucleotides, the CDR3 is TGTGCCATCAATAATAAAAGACAGCAAGAGACCCAGTACTTC.

This chain links TRBV11-2 with TRBJ1-1; TRBD1 aligns across 7 bases. The CDR3 length is 14 residues. Germline CDR1 is SGHAT and CDR2 is FQNNGV. The junction had 9 bases not matched to a gene; V was cut back by 5 bases and J by 6 bases. The CDR3 DNA sequence: TGTGCCAGCAGCCCGACAGGGAAGGGCGCTGAAGCTTTCTTT. Its translation: CASSPTGKGAEAFF.

This sequence joins TRBV27 and TRBJ1-5; D gene ambiguous. CDR1 is MNHEY and CDR2 is SMNVEV in the germline V gene (reference sequence). Trimming pared 8 bases from V and 2 bases from J, leaving 22 bases between. The CDR3 has 17 amino acids. The CDR3 spells CASLSRPGVLGNQPQHF. CDR3 coding DNA: TGTGCCAGCCTCTCTCGCCCCGGCGTATTGGGCAATCAGCCCCAGCATTTT.

This chain uses TRBV18 with TRBJ2-7, with D unclear. This CDR3 contains 14 residues. The V end lost 2 bases, the J end lost 4 bases, and 12 bases lay between the germline ends. Germline lookup yields CDR1 KGHSH and CDR2 LQKENI. CDR3 region: CASSPGFRRYEQYF. In DNA form, the CDR3 reads TGTGCCAGCTCACCAGGTTTTAGACGGTACGAGCAGTACTTC.